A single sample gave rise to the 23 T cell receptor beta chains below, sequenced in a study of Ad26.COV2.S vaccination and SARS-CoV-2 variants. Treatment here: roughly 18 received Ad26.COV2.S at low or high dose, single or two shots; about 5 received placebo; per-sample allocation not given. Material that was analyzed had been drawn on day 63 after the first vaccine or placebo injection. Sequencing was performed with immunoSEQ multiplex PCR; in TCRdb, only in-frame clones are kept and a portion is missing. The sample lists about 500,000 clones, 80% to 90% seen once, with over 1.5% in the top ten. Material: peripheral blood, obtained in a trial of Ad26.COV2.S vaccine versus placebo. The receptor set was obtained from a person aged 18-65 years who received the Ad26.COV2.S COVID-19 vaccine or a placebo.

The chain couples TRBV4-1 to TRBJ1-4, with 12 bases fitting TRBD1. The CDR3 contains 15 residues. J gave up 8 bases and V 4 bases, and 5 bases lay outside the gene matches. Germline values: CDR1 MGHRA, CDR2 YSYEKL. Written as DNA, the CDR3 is TGCGCCAGCAGCCTTGACGGGACAGGGGGCGAAAAACTGTTTTTT. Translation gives CASSLDGTGGEKLFF.

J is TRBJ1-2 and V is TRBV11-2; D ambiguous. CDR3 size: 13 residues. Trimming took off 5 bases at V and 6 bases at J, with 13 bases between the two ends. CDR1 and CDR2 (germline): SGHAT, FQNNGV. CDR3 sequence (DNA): TGTGCCAGCAGCGGAAAATGGCGTAATGGCTACACCTTC. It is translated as CASSGKWRNGYTF.

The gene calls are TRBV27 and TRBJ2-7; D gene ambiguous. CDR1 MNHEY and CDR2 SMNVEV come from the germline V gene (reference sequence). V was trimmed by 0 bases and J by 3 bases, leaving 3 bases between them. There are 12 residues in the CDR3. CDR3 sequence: CASSLSGYEQYF. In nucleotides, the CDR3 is TGTGCCAGCAGTTTATCAGGCTACGAGCAGTACTTC.

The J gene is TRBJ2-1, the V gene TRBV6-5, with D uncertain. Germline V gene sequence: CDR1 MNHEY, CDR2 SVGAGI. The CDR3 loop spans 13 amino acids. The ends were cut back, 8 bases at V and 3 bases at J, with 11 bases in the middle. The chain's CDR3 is CASRRLDYNEQFF. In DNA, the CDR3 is TGTGCCAGCCGGCGACTGGACTACAATGAGCAGTTCTTC.

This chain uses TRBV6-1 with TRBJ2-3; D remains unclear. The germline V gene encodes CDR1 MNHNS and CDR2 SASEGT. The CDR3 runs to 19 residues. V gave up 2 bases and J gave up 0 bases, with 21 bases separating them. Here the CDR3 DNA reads TGTGCCAGCAGTGAACTACGATCTTGGTCAGGCTATAGCACAGATACGCAGTATTTT. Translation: CASSELRSWSGYSTDTQYF.

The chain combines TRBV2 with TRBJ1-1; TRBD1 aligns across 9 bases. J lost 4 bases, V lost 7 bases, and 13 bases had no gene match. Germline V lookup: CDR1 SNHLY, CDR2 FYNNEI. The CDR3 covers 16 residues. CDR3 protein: CASTQGTGRKSTEAFF. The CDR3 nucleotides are TGTGCCAGCACCCAGGGGACAGGGAGGAAGAGCACTGAAGCTTTCTTT.

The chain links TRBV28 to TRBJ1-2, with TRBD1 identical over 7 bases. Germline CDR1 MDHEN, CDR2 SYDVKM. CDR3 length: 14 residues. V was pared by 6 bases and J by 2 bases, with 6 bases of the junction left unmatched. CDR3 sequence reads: CASSQGGANYGYTF. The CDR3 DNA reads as TGTGCCAGCAGCCAAGGGGGCGCGAACTATGGCTACACCTTC.

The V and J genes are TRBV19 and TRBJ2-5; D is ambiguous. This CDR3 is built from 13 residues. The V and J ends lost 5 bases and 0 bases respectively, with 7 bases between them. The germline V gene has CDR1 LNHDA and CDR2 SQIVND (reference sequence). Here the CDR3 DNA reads TGTGCCAGTAGTCGTCAGTACCAAGAGACCCAGTACTTC. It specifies CASSRQYQETQYF.

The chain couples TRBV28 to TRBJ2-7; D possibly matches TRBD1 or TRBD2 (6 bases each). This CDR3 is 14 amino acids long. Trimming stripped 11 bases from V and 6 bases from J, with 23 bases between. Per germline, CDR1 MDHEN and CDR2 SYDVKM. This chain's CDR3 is CASTGGGAYSEQYF. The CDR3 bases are TGTGCCTCTACCGGAGGGGGTGCGTATAGCGAGCAGTACTTC. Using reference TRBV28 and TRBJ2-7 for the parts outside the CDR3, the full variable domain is DVKVTQSSRYLVKRTGEKVFLECVQDMDHENMFWYRQDPGLGLRLIYFSYDVKMKEKGDIPEGYSVSREKKERFSLILESASTNQTSMYLCASTGGGAYSEQYFGPGTRLTVT.

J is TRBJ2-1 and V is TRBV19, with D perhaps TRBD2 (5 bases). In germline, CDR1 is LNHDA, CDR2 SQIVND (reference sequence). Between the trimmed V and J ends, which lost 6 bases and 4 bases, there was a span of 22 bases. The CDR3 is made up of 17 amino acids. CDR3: CASRPKIGAGVYNEQFF. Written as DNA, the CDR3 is TGTGCCAGTAGGCCTAAAATCGGTGCGGGTGTGTACAATGAGCAGTTCTTC.

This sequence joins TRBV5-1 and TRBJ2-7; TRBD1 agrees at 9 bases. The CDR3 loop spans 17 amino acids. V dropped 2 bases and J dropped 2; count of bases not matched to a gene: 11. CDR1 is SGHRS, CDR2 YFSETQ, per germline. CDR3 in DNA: TGCGCCAGCAGCTTTCTAGGGGGACAGGGCCTAACCTACGAGCAGTACTTC. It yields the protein CASSFLGGQGLTYEQYF. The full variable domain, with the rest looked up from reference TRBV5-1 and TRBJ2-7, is KAGVTQTPRYLIKTRGQQVTLSCSPISGHRSVSWYQQTPGQGLQFLFEYFSETQRNKGNFPGRFSGRQFSNSRSEMNVSTLELGDSALYLCASSFLGGQGLTYEQYFGPGTRLTVT.

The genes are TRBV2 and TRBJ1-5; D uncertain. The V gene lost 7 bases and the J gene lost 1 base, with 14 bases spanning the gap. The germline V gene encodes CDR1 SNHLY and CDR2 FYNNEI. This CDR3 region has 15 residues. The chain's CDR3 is CASNHGGRSNQPQHF. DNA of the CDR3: TGTGCCAGCAACCACGGCGGCAGAAGCAATCAGCCCCAGCATTTT. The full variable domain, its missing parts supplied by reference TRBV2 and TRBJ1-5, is EPEVTQTPSHQVTQMGQEVILRCVPISNHLYFYWYRQILGQKVEFLVSFYNNEISEKSEIFDDQFSVERPDGSNFTLKIRSTKLEDSAMYFCASNHGGRSNQPQHFGDGTRLSIL.

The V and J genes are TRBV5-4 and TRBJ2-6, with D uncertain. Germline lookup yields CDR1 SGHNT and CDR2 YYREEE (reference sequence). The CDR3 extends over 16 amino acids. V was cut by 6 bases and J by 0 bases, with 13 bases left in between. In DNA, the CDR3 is TGTGCCAGCACCCAATCGGGCCTCTCTGGGGCCAACGTCCTGACTTTC. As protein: CASTQSGLSGANVLTF.

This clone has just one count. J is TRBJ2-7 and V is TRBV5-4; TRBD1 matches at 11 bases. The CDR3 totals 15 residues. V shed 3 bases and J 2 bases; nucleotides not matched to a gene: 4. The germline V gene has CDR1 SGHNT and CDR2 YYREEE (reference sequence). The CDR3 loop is CASSSDRGPAYEQYF. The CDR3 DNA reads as TGTGCCAGCAGCTCGGACAGGGGGCCCGCCTACGAGCAGTACTTC.

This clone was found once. DNA for the CDR3: TGTGCCAGCAGTCGGCCCCTCTATAATTCACCCCTCCACTTT. Translating gives CASSRPLYNSPLHF. The J gene is TRBJ1-6, the V gene TRBV25-1; D remains ambiguous. The CDR3 is 14 amino acids. V was clipped by 5 bases and J by 3 bases, with 8 bases between them. Germline V CDR1 and CDR2: MGHDK, SYGVNS.

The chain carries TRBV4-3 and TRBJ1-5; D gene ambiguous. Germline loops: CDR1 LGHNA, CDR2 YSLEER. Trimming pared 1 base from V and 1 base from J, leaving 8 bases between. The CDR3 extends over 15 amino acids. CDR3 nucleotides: TGCGCCAGCAGCCAAGCCTTTGTCAGCAATCAGCCCCAGCATTTT. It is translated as CASSQAFVSNQPQHF.

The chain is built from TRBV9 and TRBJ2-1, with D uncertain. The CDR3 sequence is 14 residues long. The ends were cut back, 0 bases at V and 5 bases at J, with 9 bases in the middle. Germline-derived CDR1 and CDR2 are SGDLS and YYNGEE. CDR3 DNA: TGTGCCAGCAGCGTAGCATTTCGAGACAATGAGCAGTTCTTC. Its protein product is CASSVAFRDNEQFF.

The CDR3: CASGLAGSGEQYF. In DNA, the CDR3 is TGTGCCAGCGGGCTAGCGGGCTCGGGCGAGCAGTACTTC. The chain carries TRBV3-1 (or the pseudogene TRBV3-2) and TRBJ2-7; 8 bases match TRBD2. Germline V CDR1 and CDR2: LGHDT, YNNKEL (reference sequence). This CDR3 region has 13 residues. The V gene end was trimmed by 8 bases and the J gene end by 6 bases; junction bases not matched to a gene: 9.

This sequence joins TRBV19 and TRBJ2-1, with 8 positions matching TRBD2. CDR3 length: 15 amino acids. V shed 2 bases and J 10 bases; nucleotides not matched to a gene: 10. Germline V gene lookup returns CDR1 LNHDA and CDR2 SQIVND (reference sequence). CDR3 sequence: CASSILSGGREEQFF. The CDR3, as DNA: TGTGCCAGTAGTATATTGAGCGGGGGTCGTGAGGAGCAGTTCTTC.

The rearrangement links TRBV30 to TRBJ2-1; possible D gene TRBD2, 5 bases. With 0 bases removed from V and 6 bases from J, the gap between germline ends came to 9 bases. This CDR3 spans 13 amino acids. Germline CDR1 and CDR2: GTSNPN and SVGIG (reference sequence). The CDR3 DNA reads TGTGCCTGGAGTGTGTCCGGGATCAATGAGCAGTTCTTC. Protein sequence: CAWSVSGINEQFF.

The CDR3 loop is CASSLATDEQYF. DNA of the CDR3: TGTGCCAGCAGCTTAGCGACGGACGAGCAGTACTTC. This rearrangement joins TRBV7-9 to TRBJ2-7; D is unresolved. Trimming pared 0 bases from V and 5 bases from J, leaving 5 bases between. Germline CDR1 is SEHNR and CDR2 is FQNEAQ (reference sequence). CDR3 size: 12 residues.

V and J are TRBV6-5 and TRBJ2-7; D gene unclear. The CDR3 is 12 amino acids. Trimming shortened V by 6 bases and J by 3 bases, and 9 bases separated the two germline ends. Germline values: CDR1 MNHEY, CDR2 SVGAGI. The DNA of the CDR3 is TGTGCCAGCAGGGATTTCTACTACGAGCAGTACTTC. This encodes CASRDFYYEQYF.

CDR3 residues: CASRTGGHQETQYF. The CDR3 bases are TGTGCCAGCAGGACGGGGGGCCACCAAGAGACCCAGTACTTC. The rearrangement uses TRBV3-1 (or the pseudogene TRBV3-2) and TRBJ2-5; possible D gene TRBD2, 7 bases. The germline gives CDR1 LGHDT, CDR2 YNNKEL (reference sequence). There are 14 residues in the CDR3. The V end was cut by 6 bases, the J end by 0 bases, with 11 bases between.